This entry lists 13 T cell receptor beta chains sequenced from one sample in a study of control samples from healthy donors and cancer patients. Using immunoSEQ multiplex PCR, the repertoire was profiled, and TCRdb retains in-frame clones only, with some absent. The table shows about 120,000 clones, with more than 75% occurring only once. The specimen was blood. The receptors shown here come from a woman in her seventies in good health.

The rearrangement uses TRBV6-4 and TRBJ1-5; no reliable D call. Looked up from germline, CDR1 is MRHNA and CDR2 is SNTAGT. The CDR3 extends over 15 amino acids. Trimming pared 0 bases from V and 2 bases from J, leaving 8 bases between. DNA for the CDR3: TGTGCCAGCAGTGACTCGGCCGGGGGCAATCAGCCCCAGCATTTT. Amino acid sequence: CASSDSAGGNQPQHF.

The genes are TRBV5-6 and TRBJ1-1; TRBD1 might be the D (6 bases). CDR1 is SGHDT, CDR2 YYEEEE, per germline. There are 13 residues in the CDR3. The V gene lost 2 bases and the J gene lost 6 bases, with 11 bases spanning the gap. This chain's CDR3 is CASSLWGAAEAFF. The CDR3, as DNA: TGTGCCAGCAGCTTATGGGGGGCCGCTGAAGCTTTCTTT.

V usage is TRBV7-2 and J usage is TRBJ2-7, with TRBD2 matching 10 bases. The CDR3 runs to 15 residues. V was pared by 5 bases and J by 1 base, with 5 bases of the junction left unmatched. The germline V gene encodes CDR1 SGHTA and CDR2 FQGNSA. The CDR3, as DNA: TGTGCCAGCAGCCGTAGCGGGGGGCAATCCTACGAGCAGTACTTC. Its translation: CASSRSGGQSYEQYF. The full variable domain, its missing parts supplied by reference TRBV7-2 and TRBJ2-7, is GAGVSQSPSNKVTEKGKDVELRCDPISGHTALYWYRQSLGQGLEFLIYFQGNSAPDKSGLPSDRFSAERTGGSVSTLTIQRTQQEDSAVYLCASSRSGGQSYEQYFGPGTRLTVT.

This sequence joins TRBV2 and TRBJ2-3; D ambiguous. The V end lost 5 bases, the J end lost 6 bases, and 9 bases lay between the germline ends. The length of the CDR3 is 12 residues. CDR1 and CDR2 (germline): SNHLY, FYNNEI. CDR3 coding DNA: TGTGCCAGCAGTCGGACGGTGGATACGCAGTATTTT. Residues: CASSRTVDTQYF. Together with reference TRBV2 and TRBJ2-3, the CDR3 gives the full variable domain: EPEVTQTPSHQVTQMGQEVILRCVPISNHLYFYWYRQILGQKVEFLVSFYNNEISEKSEIFDDQFSVERPDGSNFTLKIRSTKLEDSAMYFCASSRTVDTQYFGPGTRLTVL.

V usage is TRBV5-1 and J usage is TRBJ2-7; D is unclear. Germline V CDR1 and CDR2: SGHRS, YFSETQ. The CDR3 is 12 amino acids. The ends were cut back, 2 bases at V and 6 bases at J, with 9 bases in the middle. The CDR3 nucleotides are TGCGCCAGCAGCTTAAACGGTCCCGAGCAGTACTTC. Translated: CASSLNGPEQYF.

The chain links TRBV7-9 to TRBJ1-5; D is perhaps TRBD1 (6 bases). The V end was cut by 1 base, the J end by 2 bases, with 15 bases between. CDR1 SEHNR and CDR2 FQNEAQ come from the germline V gene (reference sequence). The CDR3 runs to 17 residues. CDR3 nucleotide sequence: TGTGCCAGCAGCTTAGGGGCAGGGGTGGATGGCAATCAGCCCCAGCATTTT. It yields the protein CASSLGAGVDGNQPQHF.

This chain links TRBV27 with TRBJ2-2; TRBD2 might be the D (5 bases). The CDR3 sequence is 11 residues long. Germline loops: CDR1 MNHEY, CDR2 SMNVEV (reference sequence). The V gene lost 10 bases and the J gene lost 6 bases, with 9 bases spanning the gap. The CDR3 nucleotides read TGTGCCAAGGGCGGGCCCGGGGAGCTGTTTTTT. Translating gives CAKGGPGELFF.

The chain has TRBV13 and TRBJ1-1; possible D gene TRBD1, 6 bases. This CDR3 contains 12 residues. Germline V lookup: CDR1 PRHDT, CDR2 FYEKMQ (reference sequence). The V end was cut by 8 bases, the J end by 1 base, with 8 bases between. The CDR3 nucleotides are TGTGCCAGCGTGGACAGGAACACTGAAGCTTTCTTT. Its translation: CASVDRNTEAFF. The complete variable domain, with remaining parts taken from reference TRBV13 and TRBJ1-1, reads AAGVIQSPRHLIKEKRETATLKCYPIPRHDTVYWYQQGPGQDPQFLISFYEKMQSDKGSIPDRFSAQQFSDYHSELNMSSLELGDSALYFCASVDRNTEAFFGQGTRLTVV.

The V and J genes are TRBV7-2 and TRBJ1-1; weak D call: TRBD1 (6 bases). The CDR3 is 14 amino acids. V lost 6 bases and J 8 bases, leaving 19 bases between the germline ends. CDR1 is SGHTA, CDR2 FQGNSA, per germline. The CDR3 protein is CASRPDGGRSEAFF. CDR3 nucleotides: TGTGCCAGCAGACCCGACGGGGGCCGGTCGGAAGCTTTCTTT.

The chain couples TRBV6-6 to TRBJ1-2; D might be TRBD1 (5 bases). The germline CDR1 and CDR2 sequences are MNHNY and SVGAGI (reference sequence). This CDR3 comprises 15 residues. With 3 bases removed from V and 0 bases from J, the gap between germline ends came to 11 bases. CDR3 sequence reads: CASSYGDPTNYGYTF. CDR3 nucleotides: TGTGCCAGCAGTTATGGGGACCCCACTAACTATGGCTACACCTTC.

The chain joins TRBV7-9 to TRBJ2-2; a possible D gene is TRBD1 (5 bases). Trimming removed 4 bases from V and 9 bases from J, with 18 bases in between. Germline V CDR1 and CDR2: SEHNR, FQNEAQ (reference sequence). This CDR3 region has 15 residues. CDR3 sequence: CASSSRQLRSRELFF. The CDR3 DNA follows: TGTGCCAGCAGCTCCCGACAGTTAAGGAGTCGGGAGCTGTTTTTT.

V usage is TRBV5-1 and J usage is TRBJ1-2; D remains ambiguous. The germline V gene encodes CDR1 SGHRS and CDR2 YFSETQ. CDR3 size: 12 residues. V lost 0 bases, J lost 3 bases, and 3 bases lay in between. For the CDR3, the DNA is TGCGCCAGCAGCTTGGCGGACTATGGCTACACCTTC. It yields the protein CASSLADYGYTF.

As regards this clone: An end of the junction does not agree with germline; a read error may underlie this. The CDR3 spells CASGEGYEQYF. For the CDR3, the DNA is TGCGCCAGCGGTGAGGGGTACGAGCAGTACTTC. The chain has TRBV10-2 and TRBJ2-7; D is possibly TRBD1 or TRBD2 (5 bases each). CDR3 length equals 11 residues. Per germline, CDR1 WSHSY and CDR2 SAAADI.